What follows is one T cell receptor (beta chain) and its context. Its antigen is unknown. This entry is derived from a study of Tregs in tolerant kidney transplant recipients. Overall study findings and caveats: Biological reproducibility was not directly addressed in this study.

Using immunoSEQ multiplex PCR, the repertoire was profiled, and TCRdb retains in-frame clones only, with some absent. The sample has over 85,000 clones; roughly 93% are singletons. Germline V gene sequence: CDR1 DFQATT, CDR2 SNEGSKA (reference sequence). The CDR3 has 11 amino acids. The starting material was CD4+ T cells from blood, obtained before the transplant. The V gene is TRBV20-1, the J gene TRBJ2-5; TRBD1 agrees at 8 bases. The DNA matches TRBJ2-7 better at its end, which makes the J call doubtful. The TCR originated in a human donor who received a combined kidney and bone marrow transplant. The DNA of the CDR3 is TGCCTGGCTGGACAGGGAGACGAGCAGTACTTC. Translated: CLAGQGDEQYF.